The 25 T cell receptor beta chains in this list originate from one sample, sequenced in a study of blood T cells in healthy people across ages. Together with a sample-barcoded 5' primer, a J-beta primer mix was included in a second PCR lasting about 7 to 11 cycles. TCRdb called the 5' RACE reads again in MiXCR, with one record for every CDR3 protein. The table lists 1.5 million to 2 million distinct CDR3 sequences, 49% of them singletons. Specimen: blood. The source of these receptors is a woman in her 40s in good health.

As concerns this clonotype: At one boundary the junction diverges from the germline segment, which might be a read error. This rearrangement joins TRBV4-2 to TRBJ2-5; 8 bases fit TRBD2. The CDR3 is made up of 17 amino acids. Germline V gene lookup returns CDR1 LGHNA and CDR2 YNFKEQ. DNA for the CDR3: TGTGCCAGCAGCCAAGGGATTAGCGGGGTTCGGGGAGAGGCCCAGTACTTC. Translating gives CASSQGISGVRGEAQYF.

This clonotype occurred a few times. This chain uses TRBV11-2 with TRBJ2-1, with 7 bases lining up with TRBD1. V gave up 5 bases and J gave up 5 bases; unmatched junction bases: 9. This CDR3 comprises 15 residues. Germline CDR1 reads SGHAT; CDR2 reads FQNNGV. The CDR3 DNA sequence: TGTGCCAGCAGCCAACCGGGACAGCTCAACAATGAGCAGTTCTTC. Protein: CASSQPGQLNNEQFF.

V usage is TRBV4-1 and J usage is TRBJ2-3; 12 bases match TRBD2. The germline V gene encodes CDR1 MGHRA and CDR2 YSYEKL. CDR3 length: 17 amino acids. The trim removed 3 bases at V and 2 bases at J, leaving 6 bases unmatched. The CDR3 nucleotides are TGCGCCAGCAGCCAGCGACTAGCGGGGGATTTCACAGATACGCAGTATTTT. Translating gives CASSQRLAGDFTDTQYF.

This clonotype was observed a few times. The J gene is TRBJ2-1, the V gene TRBV5-5; perhaps TRBD2 as D (5 bases). Germline V gene sequence: CDR1 SGHKS, CDR2 YYEKEE (reference sequence). The CDR3 loop spans 16 amino acids. V lost 5 bases to trimming and J lost 4 bases, with 19 bases between them. For the CDR3, the DNA is TGTGCCAGCAGTTTCCGGGGAATCGGGGAGTACAATGAGCAGTTCTTC. Amino acids: CASSFRGIGEYNEQFF.

The V gene is TRBV6-2 or TRBV6-3, the J gene TRBJ2-1; maybe TRBD2 (5 bases). CDR3 size: 15 residues. Deletions cut 2 bases from V and 3 bases from J, with 11 bases between. Germline CDR1 is MNHEY and CDR2 is SVGEGT. CDR3 bases: TGTGCCAGCAGTTACGTTACTAGTGTCTACAATGAGCAGTTCTTC. This gives the protein CASSYVTSVYNEQFF.

The rearrangement joins TRBV29-1 to TRBJ2-1; 10 bases fit TRBD2. J gave up 4 bases and V 2 bases, and 5 bases lay outside the gene matches. From germline, CDR1 is SQVTM and CDR2 ANQGSEA. This CDR3 comprises 15 residues. The CDR3 DNA reads as TGCAGCGTTGAACCGAAGCGGGGGGGGTACAATGAGCAGTTCTTC. Its protein is CSVEPKRGGYNEQFF.

Concerning this clonotype: The junction and the germline gene differ at one end; a read error may be behind it. The chain employs TRBV7-2 and TRBJ2-5, with D perhaps matching TRBD2 (5 bases). Germline values: CDR1 SGHTA, CDR2 FQGNSA. The length of the CDR3 is 14 residues. The CDR3 nucleotides are TGTGCCAGCAGCCCCCAGACCGGGAAAGAGTCCCAGTACTTC. It specifies CASSPQTGKESQYF.

This clonotype was found a few times. The CDR3 protein is CASSKDRELPYEQYF. CDR3 in DNA: TGTGCCAGCAGCAAGGACAGGGAGCTACCCTACGAGCAGTACTTC. J is TRBJ2-7 and V is TRBV21-1; TRBD1 reflects the table's D call only, with no check against the DNA. TRBV21-1 is annotated as a pseudogene. The CDR3 spans 15 residues.

In this sample, this clonotype turned up once. A clone one base away is much larger, so this may be a read error. The chain couples TRBV4-3 to TRBJ2-5; D not resolved. The germline V gene has CDR1 LGHNA and CDR2 YSLEER. This CDR3 is 14 amino acids long. The ends were cut back, 1 base at V and 0 bases at J, with 6 bases in the middle. In DNA, the CDR3 is TGCGCCAGCAGCCAAGCGGCGAACCAAGAGACCCAGTACTTC. Translation gives CASSQAANQETQYF.

This clonotype has a handful of counts. The gene calls are TRBV20-1 and TRBJ2-1, with D perhaps matching TRBD2 (5 bases). From germline, CDR1 is DFQATT and CDR2 SNEGSKA (reference sequence). Trimming cost V 6 bases and J 10 bases, with 19 bases left between them. The CDR3 runs to 13 residues. For the CDR3, the DNA is TGCAGTGCGCCCCCGTCCGGGGTGGGGGAGCAGTTCTTC. This sequence encodes CSAPPSGVGEQFF.

This clonotype was counted a few times. The chain has TRBV5-8 and TRBJ2-4; 7 bases line up with TRBD1. Unmatched junction bases numbered 13, after V lost 4 bases and J lost 0 bases. The CDR3 loop spans 18 amino acids. CDR1 and CDR2 (germline): SGHTS, YDEGEE. The CDR3 loop reads CASSPPTGQHLAKNIQYF. For the CDR3, the DNA is TGTGCCAGCAGCCCGCCGACAGGGCAACACCTAGCCAAAAACATTCAGTACTTC. Using reference TRBV5-8 and TRBJ2-4 for the parts outside the CDR3, the full variable domain is EAGVTQSPTHLIKTRGQQATLRCSPISGHTSVYWYQQALGLGLQFLLWYDEGEERNRGNFPPRFSGRQFPNYSSELNVNALELEDSALYLCASSPPTGQHLAKNIQYFGAGTRLSVL.

The V and J genes are TRBV5-1 and TRBJ2-7; no firm D call. The CDR3 covers 13 residues. Trimming removed 6 bases from V and 3 bases from J, with 13 bases in between. CDR1 is SGHRS, CDR2 YFSETQ, per germline. The CDR3: CASMSNMGYEQYF. The CDR3 DNA reads TGCGCCAGCATGAGCAACATGGGCTACGAGCAGTACTTC.

This clonotype was counted only a few times. CDR3 DNA sequence: TGTGCCAGCAGCTTAGTGCGCGGCCAGGAACCCCTCTACGAGCAGTACTTC. It codes for CASSLVRGQEPLYEQYF. The chain has TRBV7-6 and TRBJ2-7, with unresolved D. This CDR3 is built from 17 residues. Germline V lookup: CDR1 SGHVS, CDR2 FNYEAQ. V lost 1 base to trimming and J lost 3 bases, with 19 bases between them. Using reference TRBV7-6 and TRBJ2-7 for the parts outside the CDR3, the full variable domain is GAGVSQSPRYKVTKRGQDVALRCDPISGHVSLYWYRQALGQGPEFLTYFNYEAQQDKSGLPNDRFSAERPEGSISTLTIQRTEQRDSAMYRCASSLVRGQEPLYEQYFGPGTRLTVT.

The rearrangement joins TRBV12-3 or TRBV12-4 to TRBJ1-2, with TRBD1 matching over 8 bases. V lost 5 bases and J lost 4; bases outside the gene matches: 9. CDR3 length equals 15 residues. The CDR3 sequence is CASSPTDREGYGYTF. For the CDR3, the DNA is TGTGCCAGCAGTCCGACGGACAGGGAGGGCTATGGCTACACCTTC.

In regard to this clonotype: This could be a read error, since a much larger clone is one nucleotide away. V gene TRBV29-1 combines with J gene TRBJ2-4; D is perhaps TRBD1 (6 bases). The J call is in doubt because the DNA end fits TRBJ2-7 better. The CDR3 has 12 residues. Looked up from germline, CDR1 is SQVTM and CDR2 is ANQGSEA. Here the CDR3 DNA reads TGCAGCGCCAGACAGGAGCCCTACGAGCAGTACTTC. Protein: CSARQEPYEQYF.

The CDR3 spells CASSVVVENTEAFF. CDR3 nucleotide sequence: TGTGCCAGCAGCGTAGTGGTAGAAAACACTGAAGCTTTCTTT. The chain joins TRBV9 to TRBJ1-1; D is undetermined. The V gene's germline CDR1 is SGDLS and CDR2 YYNGEE. V was trimmed by 0 bases and J by 2 bases, leaving 8 bases between them. The CDR3 totals 14 residues. Complete variable domain (other parts from reference TRBV9 and TRBJ1-1): DSGVTQTPKHLITATGQRVTLRCSPRSGDLSVYWYQQSLDQGLQFLIQYYNGEERAKGNILERFSAQQFPDLHSELNLSSLELGDSALYFCASSVVVENTEAFFGQGTRLTVV.

The rearrangement uses TRBV7-2 and TRBJ2-7; 8 bases align to TRBD2. V gave up 4 bases and J gave up 7 bases; unmatched junction bases: 15. The CDR3 length is 16 residues. Germline V gene lookup returns CDR1 SGHTA and CDR2 FQGNSA. As DNA, the CDR3 is TGTGCCAGCAGCTCCCAGCGGGGGTTGGCCTACAATGAGCAGTACTTC. It yields the protein CASSSQRGLAYNEQYF. Looking up the rest from reference TRBV7-2 and TRBJ2-7 gives the full variable domain: GAGVSQSPSNKVTEKGKDVELRCDPISGHTALYWYRQSLGQGLEFLIYFQGNSAPDKSGLPSDRFSAERTGGSVSTLTIQRTQQEDSAVYLCASSSQRGLAYNEQYFGPGTRLTVT.

The sample holds a few counts of this clonotype. The chain is built from TRBV12-3 or TRBV12-4 and TRBJ2-6; D remains ambiguous. The CDR3 has 15 amino acids. Trimming shortened V by 5 bases and J by 2 bases, and 10 bases separated the two germline ends. In DNA, the CDR3 is TGTGCCAGCAGTGATCGCATGCCTGGGGCCAACGTCCTGACTTTC. The encoded protein is CASSDRMPGANVLTF.

The chain uses TRBV28 and TRBJ2-5; 8 bases map to TRBD1. After removal of 9 bases from V and 11 bases from J, the junction contained 17 bases not matched to a gene. This CDR3 contains 14 residues. In germline, CDR1 is MDHEN, CDR2 SYDVKM. DNA for the CDR3: TGTGCCAGTCGGACAGGGTTGGTACGCAATGAGCAGTACTTC. It is translated as CASRTGLVRNEQYF.

This clonotype occurred a few times. The J gene is TRBJ2-1, the V gene TRBV5-1; TRBD1 aligns across 11 bases. Germline-derived CDR1 and CDR2 are SGHRS and YFSETQ. The CDR3 extends over 15 amino acids. With V trimmed by 0 bases and J by 8 bases, 4 bases remained unmatched. CDR3 sequence (DNA): TGCGCCAGCAGCTTGGGGACAGGGGGCATCGATGAGCAGTTCTTC. Its translation: CASSLGTGGIDEQFF.

The chain joins TRBV4-3 to TRBJ2-2, with D unresolved. CDR3 length: 16 residues. Between the trimmed V and J ends, which lost 0 bases and 0 bases, there was a span of 8 bases. Looked up from germline, CDR1 is LGHNA and CDR2 is YSLEER. The CDR3 region is CASSQEARSNTGELFF. As DNA, the CDR3 is TGCGCCAGCAGCCAAGAGGCGCGGTCGAACACCGGGGAGCTGTTTTTT.

The chain couples TRBV7-2 to TRBJ2-3; D might be TRBD2 (7 bases). V was cut by 0 bases and J by 3 bases, with 13 bases left in between. Looked up from germline, CDR1 is SGHTA and CDR2 is FQGNSA. This CDR3 comprises 16 residues. This chain's CDR3 is CASSLAGGPWTDTQYF. The CDR3 DNA follows: TGTGCCAGCAGCTTAGCGGGGGGGCCTTGGACAGATACGCAGTATTTT.

This clonotype was picked up a small number of times. The chain uses TRBV20-1 and TRBJ2-7, with TRBD2 matching over 9 bases. CDR1 is DFQATT and CDR2 is SNEGSKA in the germline V gene (reference sequence). Trimming removed 1 base from V and 1 base from J; junction bases left unmatched: 5. This CDR3 has 15 residues. The CDR3 reads CSARASGVSSYEQYF. In DNA, the CDR3 is TGCAGTGCTAGAGCTAGCGGGGTCTCGTCCTACGAGCAGTACTTC.

This chain links TRBV11-2 with TRBJ1-2, with 9 nucleotides matching TRBD1. Germline V gene data show CDR1 as SGHAT and CDR2 as FQNNGV. The CDR3 is 16 amino acids. The junction had 13 bases not matched to a gene; V was cut back by 5 bases and J by 6 bases. CDR3 bases: TGTGCCAGCAGCAAACGACATGCCGGGACAGGGAATGGCTACACCTTC. This translates into CASSKRHAGTGNGYTF.

As to this clonotype: A read error may produce the germline difference seen at one junction end. This chain connects TRBV10-3 to TRBJ2-4; D might be TRBD1 (5 bases). Germline V gene sequence: CDR1 ENHRY, CDR2 SYGVKD. The CDR3 has 12 amino acids. CDR3 protein: CAIGDTGVSQYF. DNA for the CDR3: TGTGCCATCGGTGACACAGGAGTTAGTCAGTACTTC.